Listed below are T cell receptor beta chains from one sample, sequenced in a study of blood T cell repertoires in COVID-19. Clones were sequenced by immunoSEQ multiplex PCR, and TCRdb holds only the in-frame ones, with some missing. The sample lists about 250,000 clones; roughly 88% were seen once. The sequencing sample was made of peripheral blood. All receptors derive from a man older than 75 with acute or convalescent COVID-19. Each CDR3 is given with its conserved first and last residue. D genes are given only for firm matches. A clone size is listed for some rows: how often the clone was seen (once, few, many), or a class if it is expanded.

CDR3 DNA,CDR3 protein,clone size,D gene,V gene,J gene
TGTGCCAGCAGCCCCGACAGGTACTCCTACGAGCAGTACTTC,CASSPDRYSYEQYF,-,-,TRBV7-2,TRBJ2-7
TGTGCCAGCAGCTTAAGCCCGGGACTAACGATCTATGGCTACACCTTC,CASSLSPGLTIYGYTF,-,-,TRBV7-6,TRBJ1-2
TGTGCCAGCAGCCGCACCCGCGGGTCCTACAATGAGCAGTTCTTC,CASSRTRGSYNEQFF,-,-,TRBV6-2/TRBV6-3,TRBJ2-1
TGTGCCAGTAGCCCACAGGGCTACGAGCAGTACTTC,CASSPQGYEQYF,-,-,TRBV19,TRBJ2-7
TGTGCCAGTAGTATAGGGACTAGCATTCGCTCCTACAATGAGCAGTTCTTC,CASSIGTSIRSYNEQFF,-,TRBD2,TRBV19,TRBJ2-1
TGTGCCAGCAGCCGGATAAGGAGGAGCTCCTACAATGAGCAGTTCTTC,CASSRIRRSSYNEQFF,-,-,TRBV5-4,TRBJ2-1
TGTGCCAGCAGCCAAGAGCTTTCCGGGAGGACTGGGGCCAACGTCCTGACTTTC,CASSQELSGRTGANVLTF,-,TRBD2,TRBV4-2,TRBJ2-6
TGTGCCAGCAGCGTAGAGAGGACAGGGGAAGGAAACACCATATATTTT,CASSVERTGEGNTIYF,-,TRBD1,TRBV9,TRBJ1-3
TGTGCCAACAGACAACAGGGGACAGGAGAGCAGTACTTC,CANRQQGTGEQYF,-,TRBD1,TRBV27,TRBJ2-7
TGTGCCAGCAGTGTTAGCGGGTTGAGCACAGATACGCAGTATTTT,CASSVSGLSTDTQYF,-,TRBD2,TRBV6-4,TRBJ2-3
TGCGCCAGCAGTTCGACTAGCGGGGCAGCGAACACCGGGGAGCTGTTTTTT,CASSSTSGAANTGELFF,-,TRBD2,TRBV5-1,TRBJ2-2
TGTGCCTGGAGCGACAGGGACTACGAGCAGTACTTC,CAWSDRDYEQYF,-,TRBD1,TRBV30,TRBJ2-7
TGTGCCAGCAGCCCCCGGAATTTGCCGGGGGGGGCCAACGTCCTGACTTTC,CASSPRNLPGGANVLTF,-,-,TRBV11-2,TRBJ2-6
TGTGCCAGCAGTCCCCCAGGCACCGGGGAGCTGTTTTTT,CASSPPGTGELFF,-,-,TRBV7-3,TRBJ2-2
TGTGCCAGCAGTTTATTCGGCAGGGGGACCTACGAGCAGTACTTC,CASSLFGRGTYEQYF,-,TRBD1,TRBV28,TRBJ2-7
TGCGCCAGCAGCTTGGGTCAGGGGGCAACTAATGAAAAACTGTTTTTT,CASSLGQGATNEKLFF,-,TRBD1,TRBV5-1,TRBJ1-4
TGTGCCAGCAGTCTTTACATGAACACTGAAGCTTTCTTT,CASSLYMNTEAFF,few,-,TRBV2,TRBJ1-1
TGTGCCAGCAGTTTCTCCGGGTATGGCTACACCTTC,CASSFSGYGYTF,-,-,TRBV6-2/TRBV6-3,TRBJ1-2
TGTGCCAGCAGCTTGAGAGGACAGCTAAACGATGAGCAGTTCTTC,CASSLRGQLNDEQFF,-,-,TRBV9,TRBJ2-1
TGTGCCAGCAGCCCTGAGGGGGGGCTGCAGCCCCAGCATTTT,CASSPEGGLQPQHF,-,-,TRBV6-4,TRBJ1-5
TGTGCCACCAGTGACCCTAGCGTAGCCAAAAACATTCAGTACTTC,CATSDPSVAKNIQYF,-,-,TRBV24-1,TRBJ2-4
TGTGCCAGCAGTGGACAGGACTATGGCTACACCTTC,CASSGQDYGYTF,-,-,TRBV2,TRBJ1-2
TGTGCCAGCAGCCTACGTAGCACAGATACGCAGTATTTT,CASSLRSTDTQYF,-,-,TRBV11-3,TRBJ2-3
TGTGCCAGCAGCTCCCGACAGGGAGGTCAAGAGACCCAGTACTTC,CASSSRQGGQETQYF,once,-,TRBV11-3,TRBJ2-5
TGCGCCAGCAGCTTGGTTATGGCCGATACGCAGTATTTT,CASSLVMADTQYF,-,-,TRBV5-1,TRBJ2-3
TGCGCCAGCAGCTCCTTGACAGGGGGAATTATCGGGACACCCGGGGAGCTGTTTTTT,CASSSLTGGIIGTPGELFF,-,TRBD1,TRBV5-1,TRBJ2-2
TGTGCCAGCAGCTTAGAAACAGGAAGCTCCTATGGCTACACCTTC,CASSLETGSSYGYTF,-,-,TRBV11-2,TRBJ1-2
TGCAGCGCTGGACTTCTCTCCTCCTACAATGAGCAGTTCTTC,CSAGLLSSYNEQFF,once,-,TRBV29-1,TRBJ2-1
TGCGCCAGCAGCCGAGACAGGAGCTCCTACAATGAGCAGTTCTTC,CASSRDRSSYNEQFF,-,-,TRBV5-1,TRBJ2-1
TGTGCCAGCAGTCCAGGGGTGCAAACCGGGGAGCTGTTTTTT,CASSPGVQTGELFF,-,-,TRBV6-4,TRBJ2-2
TGCGCCAGCAGCCAAGAGTGGACAGGGGGCTACGAGCAGTACTTC,CASSQEWTGGYEQYF,-,TRBD1,TRBV4-1,TRBJ2-7
TGTGCCAGCAGCCCCGGACAGTATAATTCACCCCTCCACTTT,CASSPGQYNSPLHF,-,-,TRBV14,TRBJ1-6
TGTGCCAGCAGTGAGGGTCCGGGAACCGGGGAGCTGTTTTTT,CASSEGPGTGELFF,-,-,TRBV6-1,TRBJ2-2
TGTGCCAGCACCCTTACAGGGACCTTCAATCAGCCCCAGCATTTT,CASTLTGTFNQPQHF,-,-,TRBV5-5,TRBJ1-5
TGTGCCAGCAGTGAACCCCCGGGCTATGGCTACACCTTC,CASSEPPGYGYTF,once,-,TRBV6-1,TRBJ1-2
TGTGCCAGCAGCTTGGTCGCACGGAGTGAAGCTTTCTTT,CASSLVARSEAFF,-,-,TRBV5-6,TRBJ1-1